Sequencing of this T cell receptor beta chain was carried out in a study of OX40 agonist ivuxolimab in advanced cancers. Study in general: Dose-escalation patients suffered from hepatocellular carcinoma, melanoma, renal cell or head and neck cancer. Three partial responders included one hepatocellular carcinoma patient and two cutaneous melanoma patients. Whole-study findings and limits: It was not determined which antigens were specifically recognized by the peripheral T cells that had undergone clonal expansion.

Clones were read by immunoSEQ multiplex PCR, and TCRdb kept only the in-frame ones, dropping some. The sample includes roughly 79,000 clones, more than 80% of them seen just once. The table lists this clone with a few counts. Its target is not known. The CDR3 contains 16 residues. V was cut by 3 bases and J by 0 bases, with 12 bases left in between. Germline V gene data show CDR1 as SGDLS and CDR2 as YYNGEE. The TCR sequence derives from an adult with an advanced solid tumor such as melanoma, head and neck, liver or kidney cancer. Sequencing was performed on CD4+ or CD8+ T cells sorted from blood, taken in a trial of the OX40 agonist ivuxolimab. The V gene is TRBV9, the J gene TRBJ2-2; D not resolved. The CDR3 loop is CASSGFRQSNTGELFF. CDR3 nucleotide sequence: TGTGCCAGCAGCGGTTTTCGGCAGTCGAACACCGGGGAGCTGTTTTTT.